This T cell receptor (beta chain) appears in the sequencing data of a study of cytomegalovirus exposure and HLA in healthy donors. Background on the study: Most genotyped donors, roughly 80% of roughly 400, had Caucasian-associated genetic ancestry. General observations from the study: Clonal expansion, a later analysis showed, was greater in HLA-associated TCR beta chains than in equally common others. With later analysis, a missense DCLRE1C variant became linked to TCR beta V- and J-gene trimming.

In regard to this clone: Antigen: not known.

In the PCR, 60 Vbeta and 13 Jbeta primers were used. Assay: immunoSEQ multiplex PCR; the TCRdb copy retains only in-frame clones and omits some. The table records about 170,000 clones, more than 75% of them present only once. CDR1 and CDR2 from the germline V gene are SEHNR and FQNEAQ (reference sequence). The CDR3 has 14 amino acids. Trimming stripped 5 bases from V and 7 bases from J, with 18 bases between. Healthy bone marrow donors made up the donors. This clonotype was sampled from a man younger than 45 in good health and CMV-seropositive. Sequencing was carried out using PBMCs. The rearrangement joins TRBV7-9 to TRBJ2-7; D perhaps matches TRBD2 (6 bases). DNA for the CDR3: TGTGCCAGCAGCCCGCGAGGGGACTTGCGGGAGCAGTACTTC. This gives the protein CASSPRGDLREQYF.